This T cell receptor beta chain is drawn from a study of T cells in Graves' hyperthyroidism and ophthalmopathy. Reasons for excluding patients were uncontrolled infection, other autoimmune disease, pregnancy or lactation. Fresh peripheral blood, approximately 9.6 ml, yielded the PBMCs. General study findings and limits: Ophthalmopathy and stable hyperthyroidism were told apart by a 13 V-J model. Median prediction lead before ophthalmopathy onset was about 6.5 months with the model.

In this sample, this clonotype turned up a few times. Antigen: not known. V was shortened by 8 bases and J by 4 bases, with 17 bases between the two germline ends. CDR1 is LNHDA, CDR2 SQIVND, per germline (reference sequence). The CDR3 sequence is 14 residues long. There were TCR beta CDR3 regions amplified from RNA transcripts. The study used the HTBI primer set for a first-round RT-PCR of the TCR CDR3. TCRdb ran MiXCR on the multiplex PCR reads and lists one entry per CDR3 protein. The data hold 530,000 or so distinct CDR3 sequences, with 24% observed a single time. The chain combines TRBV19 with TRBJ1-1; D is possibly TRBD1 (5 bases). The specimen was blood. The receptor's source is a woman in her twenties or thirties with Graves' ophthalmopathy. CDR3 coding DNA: TGTGCCAGTGAAAACAAGGGAAGGGGCACTGAAGCTTTCTTT. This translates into CASENKGRGTEAFF.